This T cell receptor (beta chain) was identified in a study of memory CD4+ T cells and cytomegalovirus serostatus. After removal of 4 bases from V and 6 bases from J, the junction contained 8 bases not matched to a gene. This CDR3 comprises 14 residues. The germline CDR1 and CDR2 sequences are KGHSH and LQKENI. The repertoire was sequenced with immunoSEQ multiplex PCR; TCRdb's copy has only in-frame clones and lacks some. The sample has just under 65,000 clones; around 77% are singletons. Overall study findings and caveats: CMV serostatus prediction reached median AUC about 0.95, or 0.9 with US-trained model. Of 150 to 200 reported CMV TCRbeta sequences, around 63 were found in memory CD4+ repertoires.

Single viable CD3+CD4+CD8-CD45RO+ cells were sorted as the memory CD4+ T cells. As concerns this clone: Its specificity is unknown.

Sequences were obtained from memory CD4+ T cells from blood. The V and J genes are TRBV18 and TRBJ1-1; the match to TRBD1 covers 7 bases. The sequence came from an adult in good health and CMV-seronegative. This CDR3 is CASSRQGLRAEAFF. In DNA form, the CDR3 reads TGTGCCAGCTCACGACAGGGTCTCAGGGCTGAAGCTTTCTTT.